Listed below are T cell receptor beta chains from one sample, sequenced in a study of cytomegalovirus exposure and HLA in healthy donors. Only in-frame clones appear in the TCRdb table, and some are missing; sequencing was by immunoSEQ multiplex PCR. The data show over 90,000 clones, about 95% seen once. Sequenced: PBMCs. The receptors were gathered from a woman between 18 and 30 years old in good health and CMV-seronegative. Both conserved end residues are part of each CDR3. A D gene is named only where the DNA matches it firmly. Size is stated for part of the rows, as once, few or many counts, or as a class when the clone is expanded.

DNA: TGCAGCGTTGACGACAGTAACACAGATACGCAGTATTTT
CDR3: CSVDDSNTDTQYF
size: NA
D: NA
J: TRBJ2-3
V: TRBV29-1

DNA: TGCGGGGGAACAGGGAGGGACACTGAAGCTTTCTTT
CDR3: CGGTGRDTEAFF
size: NA
D: NA
J: TRBJ1-1
V: TRBV29-1

DNA: TGCGCCAGCAGTGCCTCGGGACAGGGGAGCTCCTACGAGCAGTACTTC
CDR3: CASSASGQGSSYEQYF
size: NA
D: TRBD1
J: TRBJ2-7
V: TRBV10-2

DNA: TGTGCCAGCAGGTTAGCGGGGGTAGCCTACGAGCAGTACTTC
CDR3: CASRLAGVAYEQYF
size: NA
D: TRBD2
J: TRBJ2-7
V: TRBV28

DNA: TGTGCCAGTAGTATTCTAGCGGGGAAGATCAATGAGCAGTTCTTC
CDR3: CASSILAGKINEQFF
size: few
D: TRBD2
J: TRBJ2-1
V: TRBV19

DNA: TGCGCCAGCGGGGAGTGGACAGGGGGATACGAGCAGTACTTC
CDR3: CASGEWTGGYEQYF
size: NA
D: TRBD1
J: TRBJ2-7
V: TRBV5-1

DNA: TGTGCCAGCAGCTCCGGGGGGACCTACAATGAGCAGTTCTTC
CDR3: CASSSGGTYNEQFF
size: NA
D: TRBD2
J: TRBJ2-1
V: TRBV7-3

DNA: TGTGCCAGCAGCTCTAGCGGGGGCAATGAGCAGTTCTTC
CDR3: CASSSSGGNEQFF
size: NA
D: TRBD2
J: TRBJ2-1
V: TRBV7-6

DNA: TGTGCCAGCAGCAAAGAGCGGGGGAATCCCTACGAGCAGTACTTC
CDR3: CASSKERGNPYEQYF
size: NA
D: NA
J: TRBJ2-7
V: TRBV21-1

DNA: TGTGCCAGCTCACCACCGTCTTTAGCGGGAGGGGATACGCAGTATTTT
CDR3: CASSPPSLAGGDTQYF
size: NA
D: TRBD2
J: TRBJ2-3
V: TRBV18

DNA: TGTGCCAGCAGTTACTCGACGGGACTCCAAGAGACCCAGTACTTC
CDR3: CASSYSTGLQETQYF
size: NA
D: NA
J: TRBJ2-5
V: TRBV6-5

DNA: TGTGCCAGCAGCTTAACAGGGGGCAGAGACACTGAAGCTTTCTTT
CDR3: CASSLTGGRDTEAFF
size: NA
D: TRBD1
J: TRBJ1-1
V: TRBV5-4

DNA: TGTGCCACCAGTACAGGCCCGAACGAGCAGTACTTC
CDR3: CATSTGPNEQYF
size: NA
D: NA
J: TRBJ2-7
V: TRBV15

DNA: TGTGCCAGCAGCTTGGGGGGACAGGGGGCTAGTATCTATGGCTACACCTTC
CDR3: CASSLGGQGASIYGYTF
size: few
D: TRBD1
J: TRBJ1-2
V: TRBV5-4

DNA: TGCGCCAGCAGCCAAGCCCGTACAGATACGCAGTATTTT
CDR3: CASSQARTDTQYF
size: NA
D: NA
J: TRBJ2-3
V: TRBV4-1

DNA: TGCGCCAGCAGCTTGGAAGGCGGGATGCGCGGTGAGCAGTTCTTC
CDR3: CASSLEGGMRGEQFF
size: NA
D: NA
J: TRBJ2-1
V: TRBV5-1

DNA: TGTGCCAGCAGCGCTAGGCTGGACACCGGGGAGCTGTTTTTT
CDR3: CASSARLDTGELFF
size: NA
D: NA
J: TRBJ2-2
V: TRBV5-8

DNA: TGTGCCATCAGTGAGCGGGGGACAGTGGCCGAGCAGTACTTC
CDR3: CAISERGTVAEQYF
size: NA
D: NA
J: TRBJ2-7
V: TRBV10-3

DNA: TGCGCCAGCAGCTTGTATGGACTAGCGGGAGAGAGCTCCTACGAGCAGTACTTC
CDR3: CASSLYGLAGESSYEQYF
size: NA
D: TRBD2
J: TRBJ2-7
V: TRBV5-1

DNA: TGTGCCAGCAGCTTTGTGGCAGGCTGGCAGTATTTT
CDR3: CASSFVAGWQYF
size: NA
D: NA
J: TRBJ2-3
V: TRBV7-8

DNA: TGTGCCAGCTCACCAGGGCTTGCCACTGAAGCTTTCTTT
CDR3: CASSPGLATEAFF
size: NA
D: NA
J: TRBJ1-1
V: TRBV18

DNA: TGTGCCAGCAGCTCCCCGGTTGCTGAAAAACTGTTTTTT
CDR3: CASSSPVAEKLFF
size: NA
D: NA
J: TRBJ1-4
V: TRBV7-9

DNA: TGTGCCATCAGTGGCGCAGGAAGCTCCTACGAGCAGTACTTC
CDR3: CAISGAGSSYEQYF
size: NA
D: NA
J: TRBJ2-7
V: TRBV10-3

DNA: TGTGCCAGCAGCTTAGGGACTAGCCTGGGAAGCACAGATACGCAGTATTTT
CDR3: CASSLGTSLGSTDTQYF
size: NA
D: TRBD2
J: TRBJ2-3
V: TRBV7-2